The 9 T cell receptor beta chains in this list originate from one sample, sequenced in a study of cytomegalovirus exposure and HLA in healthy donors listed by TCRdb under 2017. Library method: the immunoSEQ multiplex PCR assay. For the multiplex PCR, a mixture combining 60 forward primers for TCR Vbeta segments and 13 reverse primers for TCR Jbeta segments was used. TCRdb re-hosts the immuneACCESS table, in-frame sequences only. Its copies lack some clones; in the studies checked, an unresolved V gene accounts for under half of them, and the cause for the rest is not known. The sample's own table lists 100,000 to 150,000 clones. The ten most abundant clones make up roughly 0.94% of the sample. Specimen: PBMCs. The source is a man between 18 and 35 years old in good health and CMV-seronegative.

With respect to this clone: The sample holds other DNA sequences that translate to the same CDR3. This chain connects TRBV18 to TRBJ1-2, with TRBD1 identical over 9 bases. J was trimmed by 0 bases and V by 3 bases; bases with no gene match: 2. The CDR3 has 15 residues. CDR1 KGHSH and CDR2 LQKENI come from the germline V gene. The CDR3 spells CASSPGQGPNYGYTF. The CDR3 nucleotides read TGTGCCAGCTCACCGGGACAGGGCCCTAACTATGGCTACACCTTC.

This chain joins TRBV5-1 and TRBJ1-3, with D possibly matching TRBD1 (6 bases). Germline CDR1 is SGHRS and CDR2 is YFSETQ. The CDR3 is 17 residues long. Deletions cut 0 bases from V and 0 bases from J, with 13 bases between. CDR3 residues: CASSLEGGMSSGNTIYF. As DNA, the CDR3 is TGCGCCAGCAGCTTGGAGGGGGGGATGAGCTCTGGAAACACCATATATTTT.

The CDR3 is CASSVRGDGYTF. DNA of the CDR3: TGCGCCAGCAGCGTCAGGGGGGATGGCTACACCTTC. The chain links TRBV5-1 to TRBJ1-2, with TRBD1 matching 7 bases. The CDR3 loop spans 12 amino acids. Looked up from germline, CDR1 is SGHRS and CDR2 is YFSETQ. With V trimmed by 4 bases and J by 6 bases, 3 bases remained unmatched.

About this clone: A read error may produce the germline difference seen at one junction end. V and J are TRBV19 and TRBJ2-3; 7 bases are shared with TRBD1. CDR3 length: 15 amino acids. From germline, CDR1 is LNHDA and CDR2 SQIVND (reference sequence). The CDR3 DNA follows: TGTGCCAGTAGTCTAGACAGGGTGGGCACAGATACGCAGTATTTT. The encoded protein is CASSLDRVGTDTQYF.

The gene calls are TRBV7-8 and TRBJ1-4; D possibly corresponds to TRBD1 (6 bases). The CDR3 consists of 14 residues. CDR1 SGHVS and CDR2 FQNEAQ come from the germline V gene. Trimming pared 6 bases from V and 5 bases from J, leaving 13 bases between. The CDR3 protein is CASRGGPLNEKLFF. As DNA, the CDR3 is TGTGCCAGCAGGGGGGGGCCCTTAAATGAAAAACTGTTTTTT.

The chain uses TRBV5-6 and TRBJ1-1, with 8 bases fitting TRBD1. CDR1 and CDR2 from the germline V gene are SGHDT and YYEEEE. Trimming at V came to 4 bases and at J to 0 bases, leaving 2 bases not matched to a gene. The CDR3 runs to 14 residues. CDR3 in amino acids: CASSTRGLNTEAFF. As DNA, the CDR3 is TGTGCCAGCAGCACCAGGGGGCTGAACACTGAAGCTTTCTTT.

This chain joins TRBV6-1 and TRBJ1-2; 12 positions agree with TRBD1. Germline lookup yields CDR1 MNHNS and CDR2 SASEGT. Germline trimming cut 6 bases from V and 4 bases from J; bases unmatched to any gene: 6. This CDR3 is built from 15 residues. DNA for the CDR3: TGTGCCAGCAGCCCCGGGACAGGGGGCAGCTATGGCTACACCTTC. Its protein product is CASSPGTGGSYGYTF.

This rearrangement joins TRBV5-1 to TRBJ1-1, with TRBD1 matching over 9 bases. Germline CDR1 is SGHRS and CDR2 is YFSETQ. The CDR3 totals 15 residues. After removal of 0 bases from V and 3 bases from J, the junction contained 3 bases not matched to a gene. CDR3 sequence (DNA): TGCGCCAGCAGCTTGGCCCGGACAGGGGACACTGAAGCTTTCTTT. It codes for CASSLARTGDTEAFF.

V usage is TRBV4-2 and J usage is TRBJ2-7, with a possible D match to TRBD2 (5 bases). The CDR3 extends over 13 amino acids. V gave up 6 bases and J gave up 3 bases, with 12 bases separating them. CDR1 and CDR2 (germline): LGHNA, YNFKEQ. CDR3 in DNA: TGTGCCAGCAGTAGCGAGCAGCGCTACGAGCAGTACTTC. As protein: CASSSEQRYEQYF.